Below, 19 T cell receptor beta chains from the same sample are listed, as sequenced in a study of T cells after somatic rescue of genetic block. The table came from immunoSEQ multiplex PCR; TCRdb's copy has only in-frame clones and leaves some out. The profile shows 14,000 to 15,000 clones, approximately 75% of them singletons. Sequencing was carried out using peripheral blood mononuclear cells (PBMCs). All receptors derive from a man aged 18 to 35.

This rearrangement joins TRBV18 to TRBJ2-1, with 7 bases that match TRBD1. CDR1 KGHSH and CDR2 LQKENI come from the germline V gene. This CDR3 is 16 amino acids long. Germline trimming cut 0 bases from V and 9 bases from J; bases unmatched to any gene: 11. This chain's CDR3 is CASSPPGGWGWGEQFF. CDR3 DNA: TGTGCCAGCTCACCACCAGGGGGCTGGGGATGGGGTGAGCAGTTCTTC.

This clone appeared once. This chain uses TRBV7-8 with TRBJ2-2, with TRBD2 identical over 10 bases. The germline V gene encodes CDR1 SGHVS and CDR2 FQNEAQ. The J segment lost 7 bases and the V segment lost 3 bases, leaving 8 bases of the junction unmatched. This CDR3 comprises 16 residues. The CDR3 coding sequence is TGTGCCAGCAGCTTTGGGCTAGCGGGAGTTGGCGGGGAGCTGTTTTTT. This codes for CASSFGLAGVGGELFF.

The gene calls are TRBV28 and TRBJ1-5; D might be TRBD1 (5 bases). This CDR3 is built from 15 residues. Looked up from germline, CDR1 is MDHEN and CDR2 is SYDVKM. Deletions cut 4 bases from V and 2 bases from J, with 12 bases between. CDR3 sequence reads: CASSWEQAGNQPQHF. CDR3 DNA: TGTGCCAGCAGTTGGGAACAGGCGGGCAATCAGCCCCAGCATTTT.

Judged by abundance, this clone is medium-sized (0.01 to 0.1%). The gene calls are TRBV18 and TRBJ2-5; 7 bases fit TRBD1. The CDR3 has 14 amino acids. V lost 0 bases and J lost 4; bases outside the gene matches: 2. Germline assignment: CDR1 KGHSH and CDR2 LQKENI. CDR3 amino acids: CASSPPTGVETQYF. CDR3 in DNA: TGTGCCAGCTCACCACCTACAGGGGTAGAGACCCAGTACTTC.

This rearrangement joins TRBV5-7 to TRBJ1-1; possibly TRBD1 for D (6 bases). TRBV5-7 is marked as an open reading frame, function uncertain. The CDR3 consists of 14 residues. Deletions cut 2 bases from V and 4 bases from J, with 12 bases between. CDR3 in DNA: TGTGCCAGCAGCTTTAGGCGGGGGCGCACTGAAGCTTTCTTT. Translation: CASSFRRGRTEAFF.

The rearrangement uses TRBV9 and TRBJ2-1; 7 bases are a match to TRBD2. CDR3 size: 19 residues. With V trimmed by 0 bases and J by 4 bases, 16 bases remained unmatched. Germline V CDR1 and CDR2: SGDLS, YYNGEE. CDR3 protein: CASSVDPTSRTTRYNEQFF. CDR3 DNA sequence: TGTGCCAGCAGCGTAGATCCGACTAGCAGAACTACGAGATACAATGAGCAGTTCTTC.

This chain links TRBV7-9 with TRBJ2-2, with 8 nucleotides matching TRBD2. Germline V lookup: CDR1 SEHNR, CDR2 FQNEAQ (reference sequence). CDR3 size: 18 residues. V dropped 2 bases and J dropped 4; count of bases not matched to a gene: 12. The CDR3 sequence is CASSLRRGGGPGTGELFF. The CDR3 DNA is TGTGCCAGCAGCTTACGGCGAGGCGGGGGGCCCGGCACCGGGGAGCTGTTTTTT.

The V and J genes are TRBV5-1 and TRBJ1-1, with 8 bases aligning to TRBD1. Unmatched junction bases numbered 2, after V lost 3 bases and J lost 4 bases. CDR3 size: 13 residues. Germline assignment: CDR1 SGHRS and CDR2 YFSETQ. The CDR3 sequence: CASSSDRVTEAFF. The CDR3 coding sequence is TGCGCCAGCAGCTCGGACAGGGTCACTGAAGCTTTCTTT. The variable domain in full, with the rest retrieved from reference TRBV5-1 and TRBJ1-1, is KAGVTQTPRYLIKTRGQQVTLSCSPISGHRSVSWYQQTPGQGLQFLFEYFSETQRNKGNFPGRFSGRQFSNSRSEMNVSTLELGDSALYLCASSSDRVTEAFFGQGTRLTVV.

The V gene is TRBV25-1, the J gene TRBJ1-5; 8 bases line up with TRBD1. The CDR3 length is 15 residues. Per germline, CDR1 MGHDK and CDR2 SYGVNS. V trimming: 2 bases; J trimming: 3 bases; junction bases outside the gene matches: 3. CDR3 protein: CASSEQGANNQPQHF. The CDR3 coding sequence is TGTGCCAGCAGTGAACAGGGGGCAAACAATCAGCCCCAGCATTTT.

The chain carries TRBV6-4 and TRBJ2-7, with TRBD2 identical over 8 bases. The CDR3 extends over 14 amino acids. Per the germline V gene, CDR1 is MRHNA and CDR2 is SNTAGT. With V trimmed by 4 bases and J by 7 bases, 9 bases remained unmatched. DNA for the CDR3: TGTGCCAGCAGTGTACGGGGGGGGGCCGGAGAGCAGTACTTC. It translates to CASSVRGGAGEQYF.

V and J are TRBV5-1 and TRBJ1-3; no clear D. Looked up from germline, CDR1 is SGHRS and CDR2 is YFSETQ. There are 14 residues in the CDR3. V lost 6 bases to trimming and J lost 0 bases, with 10 bases between them. CDR3 sequence reads: CASKDSFSGNTIYF. DNA of the CDR3: TGCGCCAGCAAGGATTCCTTCTCTGGAAACACCATATATTTT.

The chain carries TRBV7-2 and TRBJ2-7; either TRBD1 or TRBD2 may fit D (5 bases each). CDR3 length: 16 amino acids. Germline lookup yields CDR1 SGHTA and CDR2 FQGNSA. The germline V and J ends were trimmed by 4 bases and 0 bases, with 16 bases remaining between them. The CDR3 DNA sequence: TGTGCCAGCAGCTCTCCGGGACCAGGGAGCTCCTACGAGCAGTACTTC. This translates into CASSSPGPGSSYEQYF.

This clone was recorded only once. The V gene is TRBV10-3, the J gene TRBJ2-1, with TRBD1 matching 7 bases. This CDR3 has 15 residues. Germline CDR1 reads ENHRY; CDR2 reads SYGVKD. The ends lost 8 bases at V and 3 bases at J; junction bases unmatched: 10. The CDR3 spells CAIGEQGIGYNEQFF. CDR3 coding DNA: TGTGCCATCGGGGAACAGGGGATCGGCTACAATGAGCAGTTCTTC.

DNA for the CDR3: TGTGCCAGCAGCCAAAGACCTTCGGAGACCCAGTACTTC. Its translation is CASSQRPSETQYF. The V call is TRBV4-2, the J call TRBJ2-5; unclear D gene. Germline CDR1 is LGHNA and CDR2 is YNFKEQ. The CDR3 has 13 amino acids. Trimming removed 2 bases at V and 5 bases at J, with 9 bases between.

This clone was counted between two and nine times. The DNA for the CDR3 is TGCACCAGCAGCCTTCCGGGACTAGCGGCCTACGAGCAGTACTTC. Amino acid sequence: CTSSLPGLAAYEQYF. The rearrangement links TRBV1 to TRBJ2-7; the DNA was not used to check the table's D call, TRBD2. TRBV1 is a pseudogene segment. This CDR3 comprises 15 residues.

A remark on this clone: A read error may produce the germline difference seen at one junction end. The chain combines TRBV5-1 with TRBJ1-2, with TRBD1 as a possible D gene (6 bases). Germline CDR1 SGHRS, CDR2 YFSETQ. There are 13 residues in the CDR3. The CDR3 region is CASSLSQTGPLSF. The CDR3, as DNA: TGCGCCAGCAGCTTGAGTCAGACAGGACCTCTGTCCTTC.

The V call is TRBV5-3, the J call TRBJ2-1; no definite D call. TRBV5-3 carries the ORF label, with uncertain function. There are 10 residues in the CDR3. The CDR3 protein is CAPTHWEQFF. In DNA, the CDR3 is TGTGCACCGACCCATTGGGAGCAGTTCTTC.

The chain couples TRBV28 to TRBJ2-1, with 13 positions matching TRBD2. The CDR3 length is 17 residues. The J segment lost 4 bases and the V segment lost 7 bases, leaving 10 bases of the junction unmatched. CDR1 is MDHEN and CDR2 is SYDVKM in the germline V gene. The CDR3 nucleotides are TGTGCCAGCACCTGGACTAGCGGGGGCCCCTGGTACAATGAGCAGTTCTTC. Its protein product is CASTWTSGGPWYNEQFF. The full variable domain, completed using reference TRBV28 and TRBJ2-1, is DVKVTQSSRYLVKRTGEKVFLECVQDMDHENMFWYRQDPGLGLRLIYFSYDVKMKEKGDIPEGYSVSREKKERFSLILESASTNQTSMYLCASTWTSGGPWYNEQFFGPGTRLTVL.

The CDR3 loop is CASRNSGSWDQPQHF. The DNA for the CDR3 is TGTGCCAGCAGGAATTCAGGGAGTTGGGATCAGCCCCAGCATTTT. The chain combines TRBV5-6 with TRBJ1-5; tentative D call: TRBD1 (5 bases). The germline gives CDR1 SGHDT, CDR2 YYEEEE. This CDR3 has 15 amino acids. Trimming removed 5 bases from V and 5 bases from J, with 17 bases in between. Full variable domain (outside the CDR3, taken from reference TRBV5-6 and TRBJ1-5): DAGVTQSPTHLIKTRGQQVTLRCSPKSGHDTVSWYQQALGQGPQFIFQYYEEEERQRGNFPDRFSGHQFPNYSSELNVNALLLGDSALYLCASRNSGSWDQPQHFGDGTRLSIL.